A selection of T cell receptor beta chains follows, all from one sample in a study of control samples from healthy donors and cancer patients. Only in-frame clones appear in the TCRdb table, and some are missing; sequencing was by immunoSEQ multiplex PCR. The data show roughly 94,000 clones, 84% seen once. Input material: PBMCs. The receptors stem from a man aged 70 or older with lung cancer. CDR3s include the opening cysteine and the closing phenylalanine or tryptophan. A D gene is named only where the DNA matches it firmly. For some rows the clone size is stated as once, few or many, or as a class when expanded; others skip it.

TGTGCCAGTAGTATAAATCAAGGGGGGCACAATGAGCAGTTCTTC | CASSINQGGHNEQFF | TRBV19 | - | TRBJ2-1 | -
TGTGCCAGCAGCTTACGGGCAGGGAACACTGAAGCTTTCTTT | CASSLRAGNTEAFF | TRBV11-3 | - | TRBJ1-1 | -
TGTGCCAGCAGCTTATCCGGGACAGGGGACCAGCCCCAGCATTTT | CASSLSGTGDQPQHF | TRBV7-6 | - | TRBJ1-5 | TRBD1
TGTGCCAGCAGACCAGGGGGCTCCGGGGAGCTGTTTTTT | CASRPGGSGELFF | TRBV12-3/TRBV12-4 | - | TRBJ2-2 | TRBD1
TGCGCCAGCAGCCAAGATCCCGGAAAGAACACTGAAGCTTTCTTT | CASSQDPGKNTEAFF | TRBV4-1 | - | TRBJ1-1 | -
TGTGCCAGCAGTGAACTCCTCGGTTTGGGGAATCAGCCCCAGCATTTT | CASSELLGLGNQPQHF | TRBV6-1 | - | TRBJ1-5 | -
TGCAGCGTAGAAGAGCGGGGGGGCCGAACAGATACGCAGTATTTT | CSVEERGGRTDTQYF | TRBV29-1 | - | TRBJ2-3 | TRBD2
TGCGCCAGCAGTGAGGCCCCCGGGACAGGGGTGACTGAAGCTTTCTTT | CASSEAPGTGVTEAFF | TRBV10-1 | few | TRBJ1-1 | TRBD1
TGTGCCTGGACGGCCACTGCAACTAATGAAAAACTGTTTTTT | CAWTATATNEKLFF | TRBV30 | - | TRBJ1-4 | -
TGTGCCAGTAGCCGCCCAGGGGGAGGGACGGGTGAGACCCAGTACTTC | CASSRPGGGTGETQYF | TRBV19 | - | TRBJ2-5 | -
TGCGCCAGCAGCCAAGGGACGATTGAAAAACTGTTTTTT | CASSQGTIEKLFF | TRBV4-3 | - | TRBJ1-4 | -
TGCAGCGTAAAGGACAGGGTGGGCGAAAACATTCAGTACTTC | CSVKDRVGENIQYF | TRBV29-1 | - | TRBJ2-4 | TRBD1
TGTGCCAGTAAAAGCGATCTCTCTGGGGCCAACGTCCTGACTTTC | CASKSDLSGANVLTF | TRBV19 | - | TRBJ2-6 | -
TGTGCCAGCAGCTTAGAACTAGCGGGGGTCGGGACCCAGTACTTC | CASSLELAGVGTQYF | TRBV11-2 | - | TRBJ2-5 | TRBD2
TGTGCCAGCAGCCAAGCCCCCCTCCGGGAGCTGTTTTTT | CASSQAPLRELFF | TRBV3-1/TRBV3-2 | - | TRBJ2-2 | -
TGTGCCAGCAGTCCAGGTGGACACAGGAACACTGAAGCTTTCTTT | CASSPGGHRNTEAFF | TRBV6-2/TRBV6-3 | - | TRBJ1-1 | -
TGTGCCAGCAGTGAAGTAGCAGGGGGCGGCTATGGCTACACCTTC | CASSEVAGGGYGYTF | TRBV6-1 | - | TRBJ1-2 | TRBD1
TGTGCCAGCAGCCGTGAGGGACAACCAAACACTGAAGCTTTCTTT | CASSREGQPNTEAFF | TRBV3-1/TRBV3-2 | - | TRBJ1-1 | -
TGCGCCAGCAGCCAAGAAGTGAGTAAGGGGTATAGCGATAATTCACCCCTCCACTTT | CASSQEVSKGYSDNSPLHF | TRBV4-3 | - | TRBJ1-6 | -
TGCGCCAGCAGTGAGTCGACAGACATAGATGGCTACACCTTC | CASSESTDIDGYTF | TRBV4-1 | - | TRBJ1-2 | -
TGCGCCAGCAGCCAAGGCCAGGACAGGGGGCTAAGCGAGCAGTACTTC | CASSQGQDRGLSEQYF | TRBV4-3 | - | TRBJ2-7 | TRBD1
TGCAGTGCTAGAGCCGAGACCCAGTACTTC | CSARAETQYF | TRBV20-1 | once | TRBJ2-5 | -
TGTGCCAGCAGCTTTGGGCGGGCACCGGGGGCTAATTCACCCCTCCACTTT | CASSFGRAPGANSPLHF | TRBV5-4 | - | TRBJ1-6 | -
TGTGCCAGTAGTATTGGTCGACAGGGGAAAGAGACCCAGTACTTC | CASSIGRQGKETQYF | TRBV19 | - | TRBJ2-5 | TRBD1
TGTGCCAGCAGCTTAAACGGAGGGGAGGGTGGCTACACCTTC | CASSLNGGEGGYTF | TRBV7-3 | - | TRBJ1-2 | -
TGTGCCAGCAGCTTGGTGACTAGCGGGGGGCTTAGCACAGATACGCAGTATTTT | CASSLVTSGGLSTDTQYF | TRBV5-6 | - | TRBJ2-3 | TRBD2
TGTGCCAGCAGTGTACAAGGCCTTAGCACAGATACGCAGTATTTT | CASSVQGLSTDTQYF | TRBV2 | - | TRBJ2-3 | -
TGTGCCAGCAGCTTCCGGGGACAGGGAGGTAATTCACCCCTCCACTTT | CASSFRGQGGNSPLHF | TRBV11-1 | once | TRBJ1-6 | TRBD1
TGTGCCAGCGGAGAGGAGAATGAAAAACTGTTTTTT | CASGEENEKLFF | TRBV6-5 | few | TRBJ1-4 | -
TGTGCCAGCAGCGTCGGACAGGACTATGGCTACACCTTC | CASSVGQDYGYTF | TRBV9 | - | TRBJ1-2 | TRBD1
TGTGCCAGCCTAGGGGGTTCTAAACTGTTTTTT | CASLGGSKLFF | TRBV6-6 | - | TRBJ1-4 | -
TGTGCCAGCAGTGAGTATCTAGCGGGGGGCTTCAATGAGCAGTTCTTC | CASSEYLAGGFNEQFF | TRBV25-1 | - | TRBJ2-1 | TRBD2
TGTGCCAGCAGTTACACAGGGGGCGGCGAAAAACTGTTTTTT | CASSYTGGGEKLFF | TRBV6-5 | few | TRBJ1-4 | TRBD1
TGTGCCAGCAGCCAAGGACTAGCGGGCACAGATACGCAGTATTTT | CASSQGLAGTDTQYF | TRBV3-1/TRBV3-2 | - | TRBJ2-3 | TRBD2
TGCGCCAGCAGCACTAGGGGGGACCCCGAAGGGGAACTCCACTTT | CASSTRGDPEGELHF | TRBV5-1 | - | TRBJ1-6 | -
TGTGCCACCAGCAGGTCACAGGTGCAGGGGGGGTCCCAGCATTTT | CATSRSQVQGGSQHF | TRBV15 | - | TRBJ1-5 | TRBD1
TGTGCCAGCAGCTCCCAGGCGGGCAAGGGGGTAATGAACACTGAAGCTTTCTTT | CASSSQAGKGVMNTEAFF | TRBV7-9 | - | TRBJ1-1 | -
TGTGCTAGTGGTTTACGGGCAACCGAGCAGTACTTC | CASGLRATEQYF | TRBV12-5 | - | TRBJ2-7 | -
TGTGCCAGCAGTCCGGGGTTGGCCTATGGCTACACCTTC | CASSPGLAYGYTF | TRBV27 | - | TRBJ1-2 | -
TGTGCCAGCAGCAAGCCGCAACAACAGGGGCAACGCGAAAAACTGTTTTTT | CASSKPQQQGQREKLFF | TRBV5-6 | - | TRBJ1-4 | TRBD1
TGTGCCAGCAGCCAAGAGCTTGGGGGACTAGGAGAGACCCAGTACTTC | CASSQELGGLGETQYF | TRBV14 | few | TRBJ2-5 | TRBD2
TGTGCCAGCAGTTCCGGGCCACAGCCCCAGCATTTT | CASSSGPQPQHF | TRBV6-5 | - | TRBJ1-5 | -
TGTGCCACCAGTGGGCTCACCTCTGGGGCCAACGTCCTGACTTTC | CATSGLTSGANVLTF | TRBV24-1 | - | TRBJ2-6 | -
TGTGCCAGCAGCGTAGGTGTGGATAGCAATCAGCCCCAGCATTTT | CASSVGVDSNQPQHF | TRBV9 | - | TRBJ1-5 | -
TGTGCCACCGAGGGTGGACAGGGGCCCAAAAACATTCAGTACTTC | CATEGGQGPKNIQYF | TRBV6-5 | - | TRBJ2-4 | TRBD1